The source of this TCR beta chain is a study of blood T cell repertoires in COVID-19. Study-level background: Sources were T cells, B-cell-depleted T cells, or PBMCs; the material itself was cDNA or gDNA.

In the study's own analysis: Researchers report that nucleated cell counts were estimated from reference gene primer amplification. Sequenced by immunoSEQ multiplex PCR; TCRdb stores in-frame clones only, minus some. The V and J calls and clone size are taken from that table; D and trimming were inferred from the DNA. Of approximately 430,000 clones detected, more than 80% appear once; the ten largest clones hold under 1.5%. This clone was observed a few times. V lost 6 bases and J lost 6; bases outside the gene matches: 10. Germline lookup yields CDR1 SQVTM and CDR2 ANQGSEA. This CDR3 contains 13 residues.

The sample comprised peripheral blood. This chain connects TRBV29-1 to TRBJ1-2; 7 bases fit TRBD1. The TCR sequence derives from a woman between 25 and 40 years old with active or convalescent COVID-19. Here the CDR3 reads CSVYRDSPNGYTF. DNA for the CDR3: TGCAGCGTCTACCGGGACAGCCCAAATGGCTACACCTTC.